Sequencing of this T cell receptor beta chain was carried out in a study of blood T cell repertoires in COVID-19. About the study: The United States, Italy and Spain were the sources of the acute and convalescent COVID-19 samples. T cells, B-cell-depleted T cells, or PBMCs supplied cDNA or gDNA.

The CDR3 covers 15 residues. J was trimmed by 9 bases and V by 5 bases; bases with no gene match: 7. CDR1 SGHRS and CDR2 YFSETQ come from the germline V gene. Original processing methods: Amplifying reference gene primers gave estimates of nucleated cell counts. Data came from immunoSEQ multiplex PCR; TCRdb stores just in-frame clones and leaves some out. The V and J calls and clone size come from that table; D and trimming were worked out from the DNA. The data contain 150,000 or so clones, roughly 79% of them seen just once; the ten biggest clones take up about 20%. The material sequenced was peripheral blood. The rearrangement joins TRBV5-1 to TRBJ2-1, with 14 positions matching TRBD2. This clonotype was sampled from a woman of 80 years or more with acute or convalescent COVID-19. The DNA for the CDR3 is TGCGCCAGCAGACGGGGACTAGCGGGAGATGGTGAGCAGTTCTTC. Encoded protein: CASRRGLAGDGEQFF.